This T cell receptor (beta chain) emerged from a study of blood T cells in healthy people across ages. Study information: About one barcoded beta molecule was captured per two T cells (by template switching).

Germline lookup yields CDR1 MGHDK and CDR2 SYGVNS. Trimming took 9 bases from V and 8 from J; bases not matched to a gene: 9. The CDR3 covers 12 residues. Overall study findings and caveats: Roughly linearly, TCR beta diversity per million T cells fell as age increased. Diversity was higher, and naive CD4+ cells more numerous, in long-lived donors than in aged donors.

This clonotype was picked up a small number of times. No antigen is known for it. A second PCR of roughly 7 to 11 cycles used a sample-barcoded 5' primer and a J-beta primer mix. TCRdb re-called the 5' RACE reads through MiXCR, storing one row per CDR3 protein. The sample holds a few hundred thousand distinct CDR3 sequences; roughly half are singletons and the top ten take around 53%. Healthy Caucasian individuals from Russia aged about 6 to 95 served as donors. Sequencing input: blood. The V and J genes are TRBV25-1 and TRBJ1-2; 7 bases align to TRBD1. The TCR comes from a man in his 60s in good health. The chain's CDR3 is CASRRQGLGYTF. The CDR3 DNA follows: TGTGCCAGTAGACGACAGGGCCTGGGCTACACCTTC.